These T cell receptor beta chains were read from a single sample in a study of blood T cell repertoires in COVID-19. Sequencing used immunoSEQ multiplex PCR; TCRdb keeps in-frame clones, though not all of them. Of over 250,000 clones in the sample, around 90% were seen once. The sample was peripheral blood. The receptor source for this set is a man aged 55 to 69 who had recovered from COVID-19. Both conserved end residues are part of each CDR3. The order of the fields is CDR3 protein, J gene, CDR3 length, V gene, clone size. Not every row has a clone size; where given, it reads once, few, many or a size class.

cdr3_aa: CASSLPGTGRTEAFF
j_call: TRBJ1-1
cdr3_length: 15
v_call: TRBV5-8
clone_size: NA

cdr3_aa: CASSQNKDASGGARETQYF
j_call: TRBJ2-5
cdr3_length: 19
v_call: TRBV6-6
clone_size: NA

cdr3_aa: CAIPGRGLSTGELFF
j_call: TRBJ2-2
cdr3_length: 15
v_call: TRBV10-3
clone_size: NA

cdr3_aa: CASSYASGIYNEQFF
j_call: TRBJ2-1
cdr3_length: 15
v_call: TRBV6-2/TRBV6-3
clone_size: NA

cdr3_aa: CASSYREGRTDTQYF
j_call: TRBJ2-3
cdr3_length: 15
v_call: TRBV13
clone_size: once

cdr3_aa: CASSRRRSSSYNSPLHF
j_call: TRBJ1-6
cdr3_length: 17
v_call: TRBV2
clone_size: NA

cdr3_aa: CASSWDGAGGNEQFF
j_call: TRBJ2-1
cdr3_length: 15
v_call: TRBV5-1
clone_size: NA

cdr3_aa: CASSSPKAGSNF
j_call: TRBJ1-2
cdr3_length: 12
v_call: TRBV7-9
clone_size: NA

cdr3_aa: CASSPQDRANQPQHF
j_call: TRBJ1-5
cdr3_length: 15
v_call: TRBV18
clone_size: NA

cdr3_aa: CASSVGGRETQYF
j_call: TRBJ2-5
cdr3_length: 13
v_call: TRBV9
clone_size: NA

cdr3_aa: CASSLVPGASGNTIYF
j_call: TRBJ1-3
cdr3_length: 16
v_call: TRBV11-2
clone_size: NA

cdr3_aa: CASSLEDTTGNTIYF
j_call: TRBJ1-3
cdr3_length: 15
v_call: TRBV5-1
clone_size: NA

cdr3_aa: CASSYWTGSNQPQHF
j_call: TRBJ1-5
cdr3_length: 15
v_call: TRBV21-1
clone_size: once

cdr3_aa: CASSPYDNLNTEAFF
j_call: TRBJ1-1
cdr3_length: 15
v_call: TRBV3-1/TRBV3-2
clone_size: NA